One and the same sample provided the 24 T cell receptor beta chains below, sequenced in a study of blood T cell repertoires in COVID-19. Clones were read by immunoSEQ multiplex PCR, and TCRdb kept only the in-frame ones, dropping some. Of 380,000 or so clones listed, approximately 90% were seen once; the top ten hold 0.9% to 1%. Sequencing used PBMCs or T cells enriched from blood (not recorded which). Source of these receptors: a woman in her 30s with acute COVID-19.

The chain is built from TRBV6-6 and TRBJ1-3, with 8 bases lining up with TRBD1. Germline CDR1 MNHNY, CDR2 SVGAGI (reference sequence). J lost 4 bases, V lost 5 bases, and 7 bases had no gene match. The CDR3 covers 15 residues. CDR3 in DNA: TGTGCCAGCAGTCCGGACAGGGCTCGCGGAAACACCATATATTTT. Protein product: CASSPDRARGNTIYF.

The CDR3 nucleotides are TGTGCCTGGATGGACAGGGCTCGGTACGAGCAGTACTTC. It yields the protein CAWMDRARYEQYF. The V gene is TRBV30, the J gene TRBJ2-7, with 8 bases matching TRBD1. CDR3 length: 13 residues. J was trimmed by 4 bases and V by 4 bases; bases with no gene match: 6. Germline lookup yields CDR1 GTSNPN and CDR2 SVGIG (reference sequence).

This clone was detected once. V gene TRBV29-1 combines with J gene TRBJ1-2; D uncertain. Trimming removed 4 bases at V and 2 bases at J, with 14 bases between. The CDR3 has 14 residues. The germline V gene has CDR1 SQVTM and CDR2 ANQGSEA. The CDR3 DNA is TGCAGCGTTGTTGAGGGTCAGACAAACTATGGCTACACCTTC. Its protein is CSVVEGQTNYGYTF.

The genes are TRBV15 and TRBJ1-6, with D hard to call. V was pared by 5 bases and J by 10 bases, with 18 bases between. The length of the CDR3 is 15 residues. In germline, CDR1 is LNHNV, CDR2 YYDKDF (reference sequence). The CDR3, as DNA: TGTGCCACCAGCGGGTATTCCGGGAGGAGCTCACCCCTCCACTTT. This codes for CATSGYSGRSSPLHF. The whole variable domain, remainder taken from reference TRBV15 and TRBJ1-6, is DAMVIQNPRYQVTQFGKPVTLSCSQTLNHNVMYWYQQKSSQAPKLLFHYYDKDFNNEADTPDNFQSRRPNTSFCFLDIRSPGLGDTAMYLCATSGYSGRSSPLHFGNGTRLTVT.

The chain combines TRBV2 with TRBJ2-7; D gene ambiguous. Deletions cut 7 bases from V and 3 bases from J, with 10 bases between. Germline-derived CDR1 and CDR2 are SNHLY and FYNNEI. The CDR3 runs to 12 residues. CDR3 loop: CASTLVSYEQYF. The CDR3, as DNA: TGTGCCAGCACTTTGGTTAGCTACGAGCAGTACTTC. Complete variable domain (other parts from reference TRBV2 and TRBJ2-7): EPEVTQTPSHQVTQMGQEVILRCVPISNHLYFYWYRQILGQKVEFLVSFYNNEISEKSEIFDDQFSVERPDGSNFTLKIRSTKLEDSAMYFCASTLVSYEQYFGPGTRLTVT.

Here the CDR3 reads CASSVDRLAVHEQFF. The DNA of the CDR3 is TGTGCCAGCAGTGTTGATCGATTAGCAGTCCATGAGCAGTTCTTC. This rearrangement joins TRBV3-1 (or the pseudogene TRBV3-2) to TRBJ2-1; no firm D call. The germline V gene has CDR1 LGHDT and CDR2 YNNKEL (reference sequence). Between the trimmed V and J ends, which lost 6 bases and 8 bases, there was a span of 20 bases. The CDR3 runs to 15 residues.

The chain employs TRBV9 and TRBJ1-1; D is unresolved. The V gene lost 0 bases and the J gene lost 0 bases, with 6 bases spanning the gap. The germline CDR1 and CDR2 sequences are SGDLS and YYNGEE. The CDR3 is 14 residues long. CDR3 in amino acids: CASSVEALNTEAFF. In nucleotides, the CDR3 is TGTGCCAGCAGCGTAGAAGCACTGAACACTGAAGCTTTCTTT.

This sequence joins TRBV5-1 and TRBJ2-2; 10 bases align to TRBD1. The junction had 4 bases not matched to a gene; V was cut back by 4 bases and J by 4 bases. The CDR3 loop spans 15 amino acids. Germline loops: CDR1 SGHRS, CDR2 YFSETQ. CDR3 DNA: TGCGCCAGCAGCCGGACAGGGGGTGGCACCGGGGAGCTGTTTTTT. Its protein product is CASSRTGGGTGELFF.

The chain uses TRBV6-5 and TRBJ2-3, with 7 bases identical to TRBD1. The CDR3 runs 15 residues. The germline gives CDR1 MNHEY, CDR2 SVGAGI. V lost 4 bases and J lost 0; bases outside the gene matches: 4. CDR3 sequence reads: CASSSGQLSTDTQYF. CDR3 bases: TGTGCCAGCAGTTCGGGACAGTTAAGCACAGATACGCAGTATTTT.

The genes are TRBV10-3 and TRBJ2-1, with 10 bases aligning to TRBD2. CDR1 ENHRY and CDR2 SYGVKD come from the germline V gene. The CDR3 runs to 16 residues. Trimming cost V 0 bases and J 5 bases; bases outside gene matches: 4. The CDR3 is CAISESSSGGHNEQFF. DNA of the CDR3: TGTGCCATCAGTGAGTCGTCTAGCGGGGGACACAATGAGCAGTTCTTC.

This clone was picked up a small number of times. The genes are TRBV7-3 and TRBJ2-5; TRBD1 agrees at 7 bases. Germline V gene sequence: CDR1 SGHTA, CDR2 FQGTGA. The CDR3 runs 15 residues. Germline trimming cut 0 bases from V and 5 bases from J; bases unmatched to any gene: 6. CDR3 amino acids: CASSLTGTTGETQYF. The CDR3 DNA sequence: TGTGCCAGCAGCTTAACGGGTACGACAGGGGAGACCCAGTACTTC. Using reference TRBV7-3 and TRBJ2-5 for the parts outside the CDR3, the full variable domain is GAGVSQTPSNKVTEKGKYVELRCDPISGHTALYWYRQSLGQGPEFLIYFQGTGAADDSGLPNDRFFAVRPEGSVSTLKIQRTERGDSAVYLCASSLTGTTGETQYFGPGTRLLVL.

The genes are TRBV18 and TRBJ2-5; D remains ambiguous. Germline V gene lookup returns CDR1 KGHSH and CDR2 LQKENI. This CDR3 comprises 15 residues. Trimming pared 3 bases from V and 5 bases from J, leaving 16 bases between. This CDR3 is CASSPKSDALETQYF. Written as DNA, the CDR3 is TGTGCCAGCTCACCCAAAAGCGACGCCCTGGAGACCCAGTACTTC.

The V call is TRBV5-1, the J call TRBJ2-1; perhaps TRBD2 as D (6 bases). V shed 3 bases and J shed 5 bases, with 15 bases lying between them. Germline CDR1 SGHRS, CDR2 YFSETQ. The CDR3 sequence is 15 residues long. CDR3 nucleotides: TGCGCCAGCAGCTCGGGGACTGAGACGAACAATGAGCAGTTCTTC. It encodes CASSSGTETNNEQFF.

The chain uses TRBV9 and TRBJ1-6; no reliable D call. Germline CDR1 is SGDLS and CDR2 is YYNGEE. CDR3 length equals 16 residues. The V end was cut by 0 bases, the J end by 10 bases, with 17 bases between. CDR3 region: CASSVVAGVRGSPLHF. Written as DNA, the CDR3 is TGTGCCAGCAGCGTAGTTGCTGGGGTCCGCGGGTCACCCCTCCACTTT.

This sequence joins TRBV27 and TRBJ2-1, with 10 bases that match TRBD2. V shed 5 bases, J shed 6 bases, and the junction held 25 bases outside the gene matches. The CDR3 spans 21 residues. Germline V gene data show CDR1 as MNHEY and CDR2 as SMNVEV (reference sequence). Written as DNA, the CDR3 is TGTGCCAGCAGTCCATTCCCTACCCCGAGGGTGGTAGCGGGGGGCTTCAATGAGCAGTTCTTC. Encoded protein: CASSPFPTPRVVAGGFNEQFF.

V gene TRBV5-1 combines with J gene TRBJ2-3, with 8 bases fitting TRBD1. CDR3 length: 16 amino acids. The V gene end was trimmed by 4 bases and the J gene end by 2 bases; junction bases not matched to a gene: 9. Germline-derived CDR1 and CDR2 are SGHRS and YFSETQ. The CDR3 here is CASSPGQGYNTDTQYF. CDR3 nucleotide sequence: TGCGCCAGCAGCCCCGGACAGGGCTACAACACAGATACGCAGTATTTT.

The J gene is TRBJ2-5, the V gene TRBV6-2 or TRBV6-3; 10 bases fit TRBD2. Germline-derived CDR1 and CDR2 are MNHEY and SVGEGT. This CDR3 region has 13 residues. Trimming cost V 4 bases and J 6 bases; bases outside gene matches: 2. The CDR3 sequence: CASSLAGGQTQYF. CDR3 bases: TGTGCCAGCAGTTTAGCGGGGGGACAGACCCAGTACTTC.

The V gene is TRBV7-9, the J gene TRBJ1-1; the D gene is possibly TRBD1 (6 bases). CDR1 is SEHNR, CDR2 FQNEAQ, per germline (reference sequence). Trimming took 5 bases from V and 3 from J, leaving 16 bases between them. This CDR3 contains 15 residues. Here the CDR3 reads CASSRSPGADTEAFF. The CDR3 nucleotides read TGTGCCAGCAGCCGCAGTCCAGGGGCGGACACTGAAGCTTTCTTT.

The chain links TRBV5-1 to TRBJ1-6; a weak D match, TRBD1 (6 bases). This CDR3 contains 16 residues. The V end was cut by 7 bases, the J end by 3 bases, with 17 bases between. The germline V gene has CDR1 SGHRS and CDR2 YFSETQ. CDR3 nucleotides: TGCGCCAGCTCTTCTGCGCCGGGACACTATAATTCACCCCTCCACTTT. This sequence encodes CASSSAPGHYNSPLHF.

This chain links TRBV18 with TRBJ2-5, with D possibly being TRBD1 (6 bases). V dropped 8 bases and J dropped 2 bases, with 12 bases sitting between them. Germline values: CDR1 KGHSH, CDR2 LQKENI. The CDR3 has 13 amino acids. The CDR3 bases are TGTGCCAGCGAGGACAGCCAACAAGAGACCCAGTACTTC. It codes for CASEDSQQETQYF.

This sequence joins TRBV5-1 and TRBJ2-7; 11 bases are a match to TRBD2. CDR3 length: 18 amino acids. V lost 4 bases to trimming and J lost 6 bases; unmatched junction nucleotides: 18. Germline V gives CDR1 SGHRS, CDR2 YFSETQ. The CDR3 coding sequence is TGCGCCAGCAGCGTTCTGGGGGACCTAGCGGGGGGCCTAGCCGAGCAGTACTTC. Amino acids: CASSVLGDLAGGLAEQYF.

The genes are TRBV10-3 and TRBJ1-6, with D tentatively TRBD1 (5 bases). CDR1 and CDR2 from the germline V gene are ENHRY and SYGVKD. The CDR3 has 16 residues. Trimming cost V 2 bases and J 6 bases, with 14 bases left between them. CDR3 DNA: TGTGCCATCAGTGAGGCTTGGACATCCAGTAATTCACCCCTCCACTTT. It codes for CAISEAWTSSNSPLHF.

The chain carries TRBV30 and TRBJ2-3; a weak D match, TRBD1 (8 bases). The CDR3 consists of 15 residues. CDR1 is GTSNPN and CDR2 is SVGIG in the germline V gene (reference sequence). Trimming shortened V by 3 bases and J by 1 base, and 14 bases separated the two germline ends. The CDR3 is CAWRDRGGGTDTQYF. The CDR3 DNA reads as TGTGCCTGGAGAGACAGGGGAGGGGGCACAGATACGCAGTATTTT. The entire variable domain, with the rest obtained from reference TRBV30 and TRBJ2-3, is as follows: SQTIHQWPATLVQPVGSPLSLECTVEGTSNPNLYWYRQAAGRGLQLLFYSVGIGQISSEVPQNLSASRPQDRQFILSSKKLLLSDSGFYLCAWRDRGGGTDTQYFGPGTRLTVL.

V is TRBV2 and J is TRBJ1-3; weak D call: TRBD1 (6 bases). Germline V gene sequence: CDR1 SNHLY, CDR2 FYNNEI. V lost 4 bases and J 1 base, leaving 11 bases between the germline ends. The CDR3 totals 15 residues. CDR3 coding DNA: TGTGCCAGCAGTGTTGGGCAGGGGTCTGGAAACACCATATATTTT. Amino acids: CASSVGQGSGNTIYF.